Sequencing of this T cell receptor beta chain was carried out in a study of blood T cell repertoires in COVID-19. Overall study context: The origin of the acute and convalescent COVID-19 samples was the United States, Italy and Spain. In each case, the material was cDNA or gDNA derived from T cells, B-cell-depleted T cells, or PBMCs.

Per the original methods: Amplification with reference gene primers provided the estimates of nucleated cell counts. Generated by immunoSEQ multiplex PCR, the TCRdb table keeps only in-frame clones and is missing some. V, J and clone size are taken as reported in that table, and D and trimming were inferred from the DNA itself. The sample includes approximately 270,000 clones, 80% to 90% of them seen just once. There are a few counts of this clone. The CDR3 length is 18 residues. J lost 5 bases, V lost 0 bases, and 13 bases had no gene match. Germline values: CDR1 LGHNA, CDR2 YNFKEQ. The specimen sequenced was peripheral blood. The V and J genes are TRBV4-2 and TRBJ2-5; 9 bases are shared with TRBD2. This TCR was recovered from a woman aged 65 to 85 with acute or convalescent COVID-19. The DNA of the CDR3 is TGTGCCAGCAGCCAAGAGGGGGAGCGGGGGGACCTCTGGGAGACCCAGTACTTC. The encoded protein is CASSQEGERGDLWETQYF.